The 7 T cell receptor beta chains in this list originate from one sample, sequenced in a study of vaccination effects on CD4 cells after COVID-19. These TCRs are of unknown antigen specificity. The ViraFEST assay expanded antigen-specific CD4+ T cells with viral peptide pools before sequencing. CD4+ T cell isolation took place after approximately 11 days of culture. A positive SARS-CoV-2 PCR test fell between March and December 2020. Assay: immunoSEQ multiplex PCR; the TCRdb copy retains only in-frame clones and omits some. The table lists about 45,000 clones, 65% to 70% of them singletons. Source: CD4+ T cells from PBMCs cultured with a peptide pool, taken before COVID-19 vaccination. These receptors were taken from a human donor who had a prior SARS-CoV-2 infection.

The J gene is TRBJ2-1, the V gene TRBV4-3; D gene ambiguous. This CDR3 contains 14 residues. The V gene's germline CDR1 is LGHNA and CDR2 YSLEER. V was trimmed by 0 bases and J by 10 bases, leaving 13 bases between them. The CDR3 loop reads CASSQDAPLGEQFF. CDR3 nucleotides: TGCGCCAGCAGCCAAGATGCCCCCTTGGGGGAGCAGTTCTTC.

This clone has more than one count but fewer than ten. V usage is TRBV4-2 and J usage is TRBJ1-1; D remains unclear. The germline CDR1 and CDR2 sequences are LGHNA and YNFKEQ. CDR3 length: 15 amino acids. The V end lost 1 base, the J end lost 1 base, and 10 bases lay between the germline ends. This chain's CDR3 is CASSQGLGWNTEAFF. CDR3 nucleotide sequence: TGTGCCAGCAGCCAAGGGTTAGGGTGGAACACTGAAGCTTTCTTT.

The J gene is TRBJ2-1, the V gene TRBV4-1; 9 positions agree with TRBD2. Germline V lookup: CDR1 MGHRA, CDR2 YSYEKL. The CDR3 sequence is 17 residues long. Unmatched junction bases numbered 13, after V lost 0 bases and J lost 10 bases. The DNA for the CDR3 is TGCGCCAGCAGCCAAGACTGGATAGCGGGGGATAATAGGGAGCAGTTCTTC. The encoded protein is CASSQDWIAGDNREQFF.

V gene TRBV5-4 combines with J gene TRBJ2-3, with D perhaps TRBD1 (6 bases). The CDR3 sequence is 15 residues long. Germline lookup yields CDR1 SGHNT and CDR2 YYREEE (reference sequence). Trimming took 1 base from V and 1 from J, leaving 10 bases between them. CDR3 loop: CASSLMGAGTDTQYF. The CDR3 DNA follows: TGTGCCAGCAGCTTGATGGGGGCTGGCACAGATACGCAGTATTTT.

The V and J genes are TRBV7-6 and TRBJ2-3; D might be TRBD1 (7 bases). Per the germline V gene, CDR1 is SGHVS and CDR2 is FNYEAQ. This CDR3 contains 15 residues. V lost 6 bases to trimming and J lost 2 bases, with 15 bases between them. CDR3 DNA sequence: TGTGCCAGCAGATTAACAGGGGAGGACACAGATACGCAGTATTTT. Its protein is CASRLTGEDTDTQYF.

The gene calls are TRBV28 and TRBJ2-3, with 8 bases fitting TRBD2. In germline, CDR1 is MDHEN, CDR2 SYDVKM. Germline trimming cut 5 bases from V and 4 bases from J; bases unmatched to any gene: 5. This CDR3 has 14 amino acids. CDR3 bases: TGTGCCAGCAGTCGCGGACTAGCATCAGATACGCAGTATTTT. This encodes CASSRGLASDTQYF.

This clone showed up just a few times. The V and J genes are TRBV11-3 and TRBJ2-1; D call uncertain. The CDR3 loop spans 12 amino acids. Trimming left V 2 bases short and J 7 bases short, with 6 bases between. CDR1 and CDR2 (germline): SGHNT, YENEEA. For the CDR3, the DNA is TGTGCCAGCAGCTTATCTGGGAATGAGCAGTTCTTC. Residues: CASSLSGNEQFF.